This entry is about one T cell receptor (beta chain). Sequencing was performed with immunoSEQ multiplex PCR; in TCRdb, only in-frame clones are kept and a portion is missing. The data show about 44,000 clones, with 85% to 95% seen just once and roughly 0.52% held by the top ten. The data derive from a study of T cell changes during pregnancy in multiple sclerosis. Trimming removed 0 bases from V and 2 bases from J, with 12 bases in between. CDR1 and CDR2 (germline): SGHKS, YYEKEE (reference sequence). The CDR3 consists of 16 residues. The chain links TRBV5-5 to TRBJ1-5; D may be TRBD1 (6 bases). This TCR derives from a female donor with multiple sclerosis, enrolled in a pregnancy study. This specimen was CD4+ T cells from peripheral blood mononuclear cells, taken in the third trimester of pregnancy. CDR3 in DNA: TGTGCCAGCAGCTTGGTCACAGGGAACGGCAATCAGCCCCAGCATTTT. It translates to CASSLVTGNGNQPQHF.